What follows are 26 T cell receptor beta chains derived from one specimen sequenced in a study of T cells after yellow fever vaccination. TCRdb re-called the 5' RACE reads with MiXCR, one entry per CDR3 protein. The data show around 610,000 distinct CDR3 sequences, about 13% seen once. The sequencing used PBMCs, collected on the day of the yellow fever booster vaccination. These receptors were obtained from a man aged 25-40 years who received the YFV17D yellow fever vaccine.

This clonotype was seen a few times. The chain uses TRBV20-1 and TRBJ2-1; 10 bases are shared with TRBD2. The CDR3 loop spans 14 amino acids. In germline, CDR1 is DFQATT, CDR2 SNEGSKA (reference sequence). Germline trimming cut 4 bases from V and 4 bases from J; bases unmatched to any gene: 4. CDR3 region: CSAIGTSAYNEQFF. The DNA for the CDR3 is TGCAGTGCTATCGGGACTAGCGCATACAATGAGCAGTTCTTC.

This rearrangement joins TRBV19 to TRBJ2-4, with D tentatively TRBD2 (6 bases). Germline V gene data show CDR1 as LNHDA and CDR2 as SQIVND (reference sequence). The CDR3 contains 14 residues. Between the trimmed V and J ends, which lost 5 bases and 3 bases, there was a span of 11 bases. The CDR3 coding sequence is TGTGCCAGTAGTCCCGGGGGTGGCAAAAACATTCAGTACTTC. Encoded protein: CASSPGGGKNIQYF.

The chain uses TRBV6-5 and TRBJ2-2; no clear D. CDR1 and CDR2 (germline): MNHEY, SVGAGI. V lost 1 base and J lost 0, with 12 bases in between. This CDR3 region has 17 residues. The CDR3 DNA is TGTGCCAGCAGTTACTATGGCAGGTTCCCGAACACCGGGGAGCTGTTTTTT. As protein: CASSYYGRFPNTGELFF.

The V and J genes are TRBV7-2 and TRBJ2-7; 9 bases map to TRBD1. This CDR3 region has 13 residues. CDR1 is SGHTA, CDR2 FQGNSA, per germline. V shed 4 bases and J 5 bases; nucleotides not matched to a gene: 3. The CDR3 nucleotides read TGTGCCAGCAGCTATCGACAGGGGGACGAGCAGTACTTC. It specifies CASSYRQGDEQYF.

This sequence joins TRBV7-6 and TRBJ2-7; 7 bases agree with TRBD1. Per the germline V gene, CDR1 is SGHVS and CDR2 is FNYEAQ. The V segment lost 4 bases and the J segment 2 bases; nucleotides outside the gene matches: 11. The CDR3 sequence is 16 residues long. The CDR3 DNA follows: TGTGCCAGCAGCTCACGAATGACAGGGCAAGCCTACGAGCAGTACTTC. Residues: CASSSRMTGQAYEQYF.

The chain joins TRBV29-1 to TRBJ2-7; D might be TRBD1 (6 bases). This CDR3 is 13 amino acids long. Trimming left V 6 bases short and J 1 base short, with 13 bases between. Germline V gives CDR1 SQVTM, CDR2 ANQGSEA. This CDR3 is CSVRQASSYEQYF. The CDR3 DNA sequence: TGCAGCGTACGACAGGCCAGTTCCTACGAGCAGTACTTC.

The chain couples TRBV5-1 to TRBJ2-2, with 7 bases fitting TRBD1. The V and J ends lost 1 base and 6 bases, in that order; junction bases with no gene match: 15. Germline CDR1 is SGHRS and CDR2 is YFSETQ. The CDR3 is made up of 18 amino acids. CDR3 residues: CASSLRRQTGQGAGELFF. The CDR3 DNA is TGCGCCAGCAGCTTGCGGCGACAGACAGGGCAAGGGGCCGGGGAGCTGTTTTTT.

The chain employs TRBV2 and TRBJ1-1; 12 nucleotides match TRBD1. V lost 6 bases to trimming and J lost 6 bases; unmatched junction nucleotides: 11. The CDR3 is 16 residues long. Germline V CDR1 and CDR2: SNHLY, FYNNEI. The CDR3 protein is CASRARTGQGASEAFF. The DNA for the CDR3 is TGTGCCAGCAGGGCCCGGACGGGACAGGGGGCGTCTGAAGCTTTCTTT.

The J gene is TRBJ1-1, the V gene TRBV5-1; D gene unclear. This CDR3 spans 14 amino acids. Germline assignment: CDR1 SGHRS and CDR2 YFSETQ. With 0 bases removed from V and 5 bases from J, the gap between germline ends came to 11 bases. CDR3: CASSLDGTGTEAFF. The CDR3, as DNA: TGCGCCAGCAGCTTGGATGGCACGGGGACTGAAGCTTTCTTT. Complete variable domain (other parts from reference TRBV5-1 and TRBJ1-1): KAGVTQTPRYLIKTRGQQVTLSCSPISGHRSVSWYQQTPGQGLQFLFEYFSETQRNKGNFPGRFSGRQFSNSRSEMNVSTLELGDSALYLCASSLDGTGTEAFFGQGTRLTVV.

The chain carries TRBV6-5 and TRBJ1-5, with 8 bases aligning to TRBD1. The trim removed 4 bases at V and 6 bases at J, leaving 11 bases unmatched. There are 16 residues in the CDR3. Germline V gene lookup returns CDR1 MNHEY and CDR2 SVGAGI. The CDR3 is CASSFPQGAGGQPQHF. CDR3 in DNA: TGTGCCAGCAGTTTCCCCCAGGGGGCAGGGGGTCAGCCCCAGCATTTT.

This clonotype was counted between two and nine times. V usage is TRBV12-3 or TRBV12-4 and J usage is TRBJ1-5; no clear D gene. Trimming stripped 1 base from V and 0 bases from J, with 7 bases between. The CDR3 has 15 amino acids. The CDR3 reads CASSLGYGSNQPQHF. CDR3 nucleotide sequence: TGTGCCAGCAGTTTAGGATATGGTAGCAATCAGCCCCAGCATTTT.

The V call is TRBV28, the J call TRBJ1-5; D is ambiguous. The V end was cut by 7 bases, the J end by 1 base, with 14 bases between. The germline V gene has CDR1 MDHEN and CDR2 SYDVKM. The CDR3 is made up of 15 amino acids. Written as DNA, the CDR3 is TGTGCCAGCACCCTGGCCAGGATAAGCAATCAGCCCCAGCATTTT. This translates into CASTLARISNQPQHF.

The rearrangement uses TRBV9 and TRBJ1-5; 7 bases are a match to TRBD1. This CDR3 spans 14 amino acids. CDR1 and CDR2 (germline): SGDLS, YYNGEE. V lost 6 bases, J lost 3 bases, and 6 bases stayed unmatched. This CDR3 reads CASNRQGNNQPQHF. The CDR3 DNA follows: TGTGCCAGCAACCGACAGGGCAACAATCAGCCCCAGCATTTT.

This clonotype appeared a few times. The chain carries TRBV20-1 and TRBJ2-7, with 10 bases that match TRBD1. Germline trimming cut 6 bases from V and 4 bases from J; bases unmatched to any gene: 9. The CDR3 length is 14 residues. Germline CDR1 and CDR2: DFQATT and SNEGSKA (reference sequence). The CDR3 sequence: CSARQGAAFYEQYF. The DNA for the CDR3 is TGCAGTGCCCGACAGGGGGCGGCCTTTTACGAGCAGTACTTC.

This clonotype was detected many times. The chain carries TRBV29-1 and TRBJ2-1; D gene unclear. V dropped 4 bases and J dropped 9 bases, with 4 bases sitting between them. The CDR3 runs 9 residues. From germline, CDR1 is SQVTM and CDR2 ANQGSEA. The CDR3 DNA follows: TGCAGCGTTGGGGGTGAGCAGTTCTTC. As protein: CSVGGEQFF.

The rearrangement joins TRBV9 to TRBJ2-3; maybe TRBD2 (6 bases). Looked up from germline, CDR1 is SGDLS and CDR2 is YYNGEE. The CDR3 is 16 residues long. Trimming took 3 bases from V and 6 from J, leaving 20 bases between them. The DNA for the CDR3 is TGTGCCAGCAGCGGATGGGACTCCCAAGCATCGGATACGCAGTATTTT. Its protein product is CASSGWDSQASDTQYF.

This clonotype was detected ten times or more. This chain joins TRBV3-1 and TRBJ1-2, with D perhaps TRBD1 (5 bases). With 0 bases removed from V and 2 bases from J, the gap between germline ends came to 13 bases. Germline V gives CDR1 LGHDT, CDR2 YNNKEL (reference sequence). CDR3 size: 16 residues. CDR3 sequence (DNA): TGTGCCAGCAGCCAAGAGGCCCAGGGAAGGAACTATGGCTACACCTTC. Translating it yields CASSQEAQGRNYGYTF.

This rearrangement joins TRBV29-1 to TRBJ2-1; 7 positions agree with TRBD2. V was clipped by 6 bases and J by 7 bases; unmatched bases: 12. The CDR3 length is 14 residues. Per germline, CDR1 SQVTM and CDR2 ANQGSEA. The chain's CDR3 is CSVPGGGPGNEQFF. DNA for the CDR3: TGCAGCGTGCCCGGGGGAGGGCCGGGGAATGAGCAGTTCTTC.

The V call is TRBV13, the J call TRBJ2-1; D call uncertain. The CDR3 spans 13 residues. Per the germline V gene, CDR1 is PRHDT and CDR2 is FYEKMQ (reference sequence). Trimming took 7 bases from V and 3 from J, leaving 10 bases between them. CDR3 region: CASISRNYNEQFF. CDR3 DNA: TGTGCCAGCATATCAAGGAACTACAATGAGCAGTTCTTC.

The chain is built from TRBV6-5 and TRBJ2-3; unclear D gene. Trimming took off 6 bases at V and 4 bases at J, with 8 bases between the two ends. This CDR3 has 12 residues. Germline loops: CDR1 MNHEY, CDR2 SVGAGI. The DNA for the CDR3 is TGTGCCAGCAGGGGTTTCGCAGATACGCAGTATTTT. Translation gives CASRGFADTQYF.

V gene TRBV28 combines with J gene TRBJ2-2; 8 bases are shared with TRBD2. V dropped 3 bases and J dropped 6; count of bases not matched to a gene: 6. This CDR3 contains 15 residues. Germline loops: CDR1 MDHEN, CDR2 SYDVKM. The CDR3 sequence is CASSLPRAGAGELFF. CDR3 nucleotide sequence: TGTGCCAGCAGTTTGCCTCGAGCGGGAGCCGGGGAGCTGTTTTTT.

This clonotype appeared a few times. This sequence joins TRBV12-3 or TRBV12-4 and TRBJ2-1; 9 nucleotides align to TRBD1. Trimming removed 6 bases from V and 8 bases from J; junction bases left unmatched: 11. The CDR3 has 15 residues. CDR3 DNA sequence: TGTGCCAGCAGCCGAAGACAGGGGGTAAGGGATGAGCAGTTCTTC. Protein sequence: CASSRRQGVRDEQFF.

V is TRBV12-3 or TRBV12-4 and J is TRBJ2-1, with TRBD2 matching 9 bases. With 3 bases clipped from V and 7 bases from J, the junction kept 16 bases outside the gene matches. The CDR3 is 18 residues long. For the CDR3, the DNA is TGTGCCAGCAGTTTGTGGCGGGGGAAGTCTAGCGGGATTAATGAGCAGTTCTTC. This encodes CASSLWRGKSSGINEQFF.

V usage is TRBV5-1 and J usage is TRBJ1-5, with 7 positions matching TRBD1. With 0 bases clipped from V and 5 bases from J, the junction kept 5 bases outside the gene matches. Looked up from germline, CDR1 is SGHRS and CDR2 is YFSETQ. This CDR3 is built from 15 residues. CDR3 in DNA: TGCGCCAGCAGCTTGGAGCCAGGGGGAGATCAGCCCCAGCATTTT. Its translation is CASSLEPGGDQPQHF.

This clonotype showed up just a few times. At one boundary the junction diverges from the germline segment, which might be a read error. The J gene is TRBJ2-4, the V gene TRBV27, with a possible D match to TRBD2 (5 bases). This CDR3 comprises 14 residues. Germline CDR1 and CDR2: MNHEY and SMNVEV (reference sequence). The CDR3 region is CDRRGRLAKNIQYF. The CDR3 DNA reads as TGCGACCGTCGGGGTCGTCTAGCCAAAAACATTCAGTACTTC.

This clonotype was counted at least ten times. The genes are TRBV6-5 and TRBJ1-1, with TRBD1 matching 7 bases. The CDR3 length is 14 residues. After removal of 5 bases from V and 1 base from J, the junction contained 4 bases not matched to a gene. CDR1 and CDR2 (germline): MNHEY, SVGAGI. The CDR3 reads CASSPTGRNTEAFF. In DNA form, the CDR3 reads TGTGCCAGCAGTCCGACAGGGAGGAACACTGAAGCTTTCTTT.